The TCR beta chain described here comes from a study of healthy donors' naive CD4 and CD8 T cells. Study-level points and caveats: Chains were not paired, since alpha and beta were sequenced in bulk.

Naive T cells were sorted: CD4+CD8-CD45RO-CD45RA+ for CD4+, CD8+CD4-CD45RA+CD27bright for CD8+. TCR libraries were built from around 0.45 ug of total RNA by linear amplification. Authors' methods: 78,498 TCR alpha transcripts were sequenced from about five healthy donors. TCRdb re-called the reads with MiXCR, one entry per CDR3 protein. The authors' filters were not applied to this entry. The top ten clones hold roughly 2.3% of a sample with about 180,000 distinct CDR3 sequences, about four fifths of them seen once. V lost 4 bases and J lost 8; bases outside the gene matches: 11. Germline CDR1 reads SGHAT; CDR2 reads FQDESV (reference sequence). The CDR3 has 15 residues. On this clonotype: Its antigen is unknown.

The sequencing sample was made of naive CD4+ and CD8+ T cells sorted from blood, pooled from several donors. The sequence derives from a pool of human donors in good health; the sample pools cells from several healthy donors. The V and J genes are TRBV11-1 and TRBJ2-1; 7 bases line up with TRBD1. Here the CDR3 reads CASSSGQWTGDEQFF. CDR3 coding DNA: TGTGCCAGCAGCTCGGGACAGTGGACCGGCGATGAGCAGTTCTTC.